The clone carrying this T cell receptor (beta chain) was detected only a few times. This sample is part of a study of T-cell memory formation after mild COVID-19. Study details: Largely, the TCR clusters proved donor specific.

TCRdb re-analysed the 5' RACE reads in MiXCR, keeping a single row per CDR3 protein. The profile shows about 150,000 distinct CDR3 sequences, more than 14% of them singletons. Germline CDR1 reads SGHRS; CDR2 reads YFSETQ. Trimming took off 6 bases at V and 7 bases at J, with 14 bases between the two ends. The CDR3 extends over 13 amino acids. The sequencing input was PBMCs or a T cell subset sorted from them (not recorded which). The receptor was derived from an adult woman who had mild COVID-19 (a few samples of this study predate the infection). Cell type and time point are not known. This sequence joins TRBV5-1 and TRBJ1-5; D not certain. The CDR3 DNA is TGCGCCAGCACGTCGACTGCCGAGCAGCCCCAGCATTTT. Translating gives CASTSTAEQPQHF.